Below, 17 T cell receptor beta chains from the same sample are listed, as sequenced in a study of T cells in Graves' hyperthyroidism and ophthalmopathy. Researchers took RNA transcripts and amplified the TCR beta CDR3 regions from them. Researchers ran a first-round RT-PCR on the TCR CDR3 using the HTBI primer set. Each CDR3 protein gets one entry after TCRdb re-called the multiplex PCR reads with MiXCR. The sample consists of about 500,000 distinct CDR3 sequences, 15% to 20% of them appearing once. Input material: blood. The source is a woman under 40 with Graves' ophthalmopathy.

J is TRBJ2-5 and V is TRBV14, with TRBD1 matching 9 bases. Germline values: CDR1 SGHDN, CDR2 FVKESK. This CDR3 is built from 17 residues. V gave up 0 bases and J gave up 2 bases; unmatched junction bases: 7. The CDR3 DNA sequence: TGTGCCAGCAGCCAAGAGCGATTAGGGACAGGGCAAGAGACCCAGTACTTC. It is translated as CASSQERLGTGQETQYF.

The chain has TRBV6-2 or TRBV6-3 and TRBJ1-5, with D possibly matching TRBD1 (5 bases). The V gene lost 0 bases and the J gene lost 5 bases, with 8 bases spanning the gap. This CDR3 comprises 14 residues. The germline V gene encodes CDR1 MNHEY and CDR2 SVGEGT. CDR3 coding DNA: TGTGCCAGCAGTTACTCGGGCAGGGATCAGCCCCAGCATTTT. Translating it yields CASSYSGRDQPQHF.

In this sample, this clonotype turned up a few times. This may stem from a read error, because a much larger clone lies one nucleotide away. Since the CDR3 does not end with the conserved phenylalanine or tryptophan, this likely comes from a read error. The chain uses TRBV5-1 and TRBJ1-5; D ambiguous. Germline lookup yields CDR1 SGHRS and CDR2 YFSETQ. This CDR3 spans 14 amino acids. The ends were cut back, 0 bases at V and 3 bases at J, with 7 bases in the middle. The CDR3 region is CASSLAGNNQPQHL. CDR3 DNA sequence: TGCGCCAGCAGCTTGGCCGGCAACAATCAGCCCCAGCATCTT.

This clonotype has more than one count but fewer than ten. Possible read error: a much larger clone is one base away. V and J are TRBV30 and TRBJ1-2; D is undetermined. CDR3 size: 13 residues. CDR1 is GTSNPN, CDR2 SVGIG, per germline (reference sequence). The CDR3 loop reads CACSGRPNYDYTF. The CDR3 nucleotides are TGTGCCTGTTCCGGACGGCCTAACTATGACTACACCTTC.

This clonotype turned up a few times. The rearrangement uses TRBV20-1 and TRBJ2-2, with D possibly being TRBD1 or TRBD2 (5 bases each). Germline CDR1 and CDR2: DFQATT and SNEGSKA (reference sequence). Trimming shortened V by 5 bases and J by 4 bases, and 14 bases separated the two germline ends. The CDR3 runs to 14 residues. The CDR3: CSAVPGTPTGELFF. For the CDR3, the DNA is TGCAGTGCTGTTCCCGGGACCCCCACCGGGGAGCTGTTTTTT.

In its sample, this clonotype was seen many times. This rearrangement joins TRBV11-3 to TRBJ1-1; 7 bases match TRBD1. CDR1 and CDR2 (germline): SGHNT, YENEEA. The CDR3 is made up of 14 amino acids. V shed 0 bases, J shed 8 bases, and the junction held 6 bases outside the gene matches. CDR3 region: CASSLDGTTGEAFF. CDR3 coding DNA: TGTGCCAGCAGCTTAGACGGAACGACAGGGGAAGCTTTCTTT.

This clonotype came up many times. The V call is TRBV28, the J call TRBJ2-5; D might be TRBD1 (5 bases). This CDR3 contains 15 residues. Trimming removed 4 bases from V and 4 bases from J, with 16 bases in between. Germline V gene lookup returns CDR1 MDHEN and CDR2 SYDVKM. CDR3 in amino acids: CASSSRTQVGETQYF. The CDR3, as DNA: TGTGCCAGCAGTTCCAGGACACAAGTCGGAGAGACCCAGTACTTC.

This chain connects TRBV9 to TRBJ2-2; 10 nucleotides align to TRBD2. The CDR3 length is 16 residues. Trimming cost V 4 bases and J 4 bases; bases outside gene matches: 7. Germline CDR1 reads SGDLS; CDR2 reads YYNGEE. The CDR3 DNA sequence: TGTGCCAGCAGCCCTTGGACTAGCGGACTCACCGGGGAGCTGTTTTTT. Amino acids: CASSPWTSGLTGELFF.

Only a few counts were recorded for this clonotype. The CDR3 loop is CASSDPDGGSGSYEQYF. CDR3 DNA: TGTGCCAGCAGTGATCCCGATGGGGGTAGCGGGAGCTACGAGCAGTACTTC. The chain couples TRBV25-1 to TRBJ2-7, with 9 bases that match TRBD2. Germline trimming cut 3 bases from V and 3 bases from J; bases unmatched to any gene: 12. CDR3 size: 17 residues. CDR1 and CDR2 from the germline V gene are MGHDK and SYGVNS.

This clonotype was counted only a few times. The chain employs TRBV27 and TRBJ2-4; D may match TRBD1 or TRBD2 (5 bases each). Germline CDR1 and CDR2: MNHEY and SMNVEV (reference sequence). The CDR3 runs 14 residues. V lost 4 bases to trimming and J lost 8 bases, with 15 bases between them. Here the CDR3 reads CASSSSGTSYIQYF. CDR3 DNA sequence: TGTGCCAGCAGTTCGTCCGGGACGTCCTACATTCAGTACTTC.

This chain links TRBV10-2 with TRBJ2-1, with 8 bases aligning to TRBD2. J gave up 1 base and V 3 bases, and 2 bases lay outside the gene matches. There are 15 residues in the CDR3. Germline lookup yields CDR1 WSHSY and CDR2 SAAADI. CDR3 residues: CASSDGRVSYNEQFF. In nucleotides, the CDR3 is TGCGCCAGCAGTGACGGGAGGGTGTCCTACAATGAGCAGTTCTTC.

This clonotype was recorded many times. The rearrangement links TRBV28 to TRBJ2-1, with TRBD2 identical over 14 bases. Per germline, CDR1 MDHEN and CDR2 SYDVKM. The J segment lost 6 bases and the V segment lost 5 bases, leaving 6 bases of the junction unmatched. This CDR3 is built from 16 residues. The DNA of the CDR3 is TGTGCCAGCAGTCGGACTAGCGGGAGGAAAATCAATGAGCAGTTCTTC. Encoded protein: CASSRTSGRKINEQFF.

There are many counts of this clonotype. This chain links TRBV11-2 with TRBJ1-3; D gene unclear. Germline V CDR1 and CDR2: SGHAT, FQNNGV. CDR3 length: 15 residues. Trimming took 0 bases from V and 3 from J, leaving 9 bases between them. CDR3 in amino acids: CASSLEWALGNTIYF. The CDR3 nucleotides are TGTGCCAGCAGCTTAGAGTGGGCACTTGGAAACACCATATATTTT.

In its sample, this clonotype was seen once. This chain connects TRBV4-2 to TRBJ2-3; D not certain. Germline values: CDR1 LGHNA, CDR2 YNFKEQ. This CDR3 region has 14 residues. The V end was cut by 4 bases, the J end by 7 bases, with 15 bases between. CDR3 DNA: TGTGCCAGCAGCCGAGATCGGACGACGCATACGCAGTATTTT. Residues: CASSRDRTTHTQYF.

This clonotype was observed at least ten times. The V and J genes are TRBV20-1 and TRBJ1-2; 7 bases match TRBD1. The CDR3 totals 14 residues. The germline CDR1 and CDR2 sequences are DFQATT and SNEGSKA (reference sequence). V lost 6 bases to trimming and J lost 7 bases; unmatched junction nucleotides: 14. The CDR3 DNA follows: TGCAGTGCGAATGTGGGGGAGACAGGGATTGGCTACACCTTC. Its translation is CSANVGETGIGYTF.

This clonotype has more than one count but fewer than ten. The V and J genes are TRBV6-2 or TRBV6-3 and TRBJ1-5; D possibly corresponds to TRBD1 (6 bases). Trimming pared 8 bases from V and 7 bases from J, leaving 9 bases between. This CDR3 contains 11 residues. Germline-derived CDR1 and CDR2 are MNHEY and SVGEGT. The CDR3 coding sequence is TGTGCCAGCGGGACAATCCAGCCCCAGCATTTT. Protein sequence: CASGTIQPQHF.

There are a few counts of this clonotype. The chain joins TRBV30 to TRBJ2-7; possibly TRBD1 or TRBD2 for D (6 bases each). The V end was cut by 2 bases, the J end by 2 bases, with 10 bases between. The CDR3 is 13 amino acids. The germline V gene has CDR1 GTSNPN and CDR2 SVGIG (reference sequence). CDR3 nucleotides: TGTGCCTGGAGTAGGGGGGCGGCCTACGAGCAGTACTTC. This translates into CAWSRGAAYEQYF.